The present entry profiles one T cell receptor beta chain with its context. No antigen is known for it. The sample is drawn from a study of T cell responses to AZD1222 COVID-19 vaccine. V gave up 11 bases and J gave up 0 bases, with 12 bases separating them. Germline V lookup: CDR1 SNHLY, CDR2 FYNNEI. CDR3 size: 13 residues. Study-wide results and limits: Clonal diversity was possibly underestimated, and white British individuals and females predominated among donors.

The assay was immunoSEQ multiplex PCR, and TCRdb's table has in-frame clones only and misses some. This sample carries 95,000 to 100,000 clones, 87% of them seen once, and the ten largest clones take 15% to 20%. This clonotype was obtained from an adult in good health. The sequencing used peripheral blood, collected on day 0 of AZD1222 vaccination. This rearrangement joins TRBV2 to TRBJ2-3; maybe TRBD2 (6 bases). Written as DNA, the CDR3 is TGTGCCGCCGGGACTCTAAGCACAGATACGCAGTATTTT. This codes for CAAGTLSTDTQYF.